One T cell receptor beta chain is described in this entry. The clone's antigen remains unknown. Within one base of it there is no much larger clone, and no base qualities were kept. In the germline V gene, CDR1 corresponds to KGHDR and CDR2 to SFDVKD. Including cysteine and phenylalanine, the CDR3 has 14 amino acids. The kept DNA is CDR3 alone, 42 bases in frame from the first base. Compared with germline, V lacks 3 bases and J lacks 4 bases; bases without a gene match: 4. This sample stems from a study of T cells in Graves' hyperthyroidism and ophthalmopathy (dated by TCRdb to the late 2010s). Notes on the research overall: Peripheral blood was collected at initial diagnosis, before any treatment. In several Graves' hyperthyroidism patients, the study also compared T-cell repertoires from thyroid tissue with T-cell repertoires from blood. After sampling, hyperthyroidism patients received methimazole starting at 30 mg daily, and ophthalmopathy patients received high-dose intravenous methylprednisolone. To identify distinguishing TCR V-J signatures, a discovery cohort of about 95 patients was used, comprising roughly 45 with Graves' ophthalmopathy and about 59 with stable Graves' hyperthyroidism. TCR Vbeta CDR3 sequencing of 130 to 150 peripheral blood samples (43 ophthalmopathy, approximately 80 hyperthyroidism and roughly 17 progressor patients) is reported in the paper. An independent validation cohort of under 20 hyperthyroidism patients and about 16 patients who later progressed to ophthalmopathy tested prospective prediction of ophthalmopathy. For training and testing, the 80 to 100 patients in the discovery cohort were randomly divided in a 7:3 ratio.

Overall study outcomes, separate from this receptor: Ophthalmopathy was separated from stable hyperthyroidism by a 13 V-J signature model, with around 90% sensitivity and just over 81% specificity obtained in cross-validation and 80%/75% obtained in testing. No statistical method was used to fix the sample size in advance, and group allocation was not hidden from the investigators. Blood samples also contained most of the expanded thyroid clonotypes (frequency above 0.001), which suggests that blood repertoires may reflect thyroid immune responses. In validation, the model predicted progression to ophthalmopathy with approximately 70% sensitivity and less than 75% specificity, a median of 6.5 months before onset.

The TCR beta CDR3 regions were amplified from the RNA transcripts. For the first round of RT-PCR on the TCR CDR3, the HTBI primer set was used together with the Qiagen OneStep RT-PCR kit. A second multiplex PCR round built the libraries, followed by size selection and purification. Libraries were sequenced paired-end with 100 bp reads on an Illumina HiSeq2000. The original methods were these. Raw data were processed with SOAPnuke, discarding reads with adapters, uncalled bases, mean Phred below 15, or no exact constant-primer or identifier match. High-quality paired reads were merged with COPE v1.2.5, and unique nucleotide sequences were defined as clonotypes. MiTCR v1.1 was used to align clonotypes to the IMGT TRBV, TRBD and TRBJ reference segments. Only V-J combinations with frequency above 0.0001, covering about 99% of repertoires, were analysed. The TCS score was defined as the ratio of F50 (clonal expansion) to E x V (chaos), calculated using BLOSUM62-based TCRdist between CDR3 peptides within each V-J. Welch's t-statistics and random forest reduced around 510 V-J features to about 13, which were used in a naive Bayes classifier (R e1071). TCRdb's own reprocessing of the public reads used fastp at Q25 and MiXCR and kept productive beta chains. Each entry merges the rows of one CDR3 protein and shows their most common DNA and genes. The V and J calls and clone size are TCRdb's, not the authors'. The sample includes about 600,000 distinct CDR3 sequences, with approximately 15% observed a single time. More than 6% of the sample goes to the ten largest clones.

Ophthalmopathy patients had moderately to severely active disease, Clinical Activity Score of at least 3, NOSPECS grade of at least 4, and duration under 3 months. The study excluded patients with uncontrolled infections, other autoimmune diseases, pregnancy or lactation. Diagnoses relied on clinical symptoms, serum thyroxine and TRAb, thyroid ultrasound and orbital computed tomography. PBMCs were separated from 10 ml of fresh peripheral blood using Ficoll-Paque density gradient centrifugation. Total RNA was extracted with Trizol reagent, and quality was checked on an Agilent 2100 Bioanalyzer. The sequence derives from a woman under 30 with Graves' ophthalmopathy. The sequence links TRBV24-1 to TRBJ2-7, and 8 bases in between align with TRBD1. The material sequenced was blood. This receptor has the CDR3 CATSDGTGVYEQYF. The DNA sequence follows: TGTGCCACCAGTGATGGGACAGGAGTTTACGAGCAGTACTTC.